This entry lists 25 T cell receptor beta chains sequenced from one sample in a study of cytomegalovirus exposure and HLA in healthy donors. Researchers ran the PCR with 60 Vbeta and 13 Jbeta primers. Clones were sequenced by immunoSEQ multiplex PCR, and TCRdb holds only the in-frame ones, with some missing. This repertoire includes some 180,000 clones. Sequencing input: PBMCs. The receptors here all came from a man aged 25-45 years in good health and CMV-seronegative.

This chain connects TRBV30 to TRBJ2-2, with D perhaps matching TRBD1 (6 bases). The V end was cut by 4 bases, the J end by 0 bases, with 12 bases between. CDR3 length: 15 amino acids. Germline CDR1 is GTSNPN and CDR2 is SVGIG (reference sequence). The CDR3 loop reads CAWNSGTPNTGELFF. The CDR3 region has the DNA TGTGCCTGGAACTCCGGGACACCGAACACCGGGGAGCTGTTTTTT.

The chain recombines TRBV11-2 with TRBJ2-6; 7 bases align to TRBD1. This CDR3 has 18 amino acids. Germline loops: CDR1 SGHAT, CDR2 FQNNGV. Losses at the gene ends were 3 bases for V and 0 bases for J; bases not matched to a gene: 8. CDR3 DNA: TGTGCCAGCAGCTTCCGGGACAGTTCCCTCTCTGGGGCCAACGTCCTGACTTTC. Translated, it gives CASSFRDSSLSGANVLTF.

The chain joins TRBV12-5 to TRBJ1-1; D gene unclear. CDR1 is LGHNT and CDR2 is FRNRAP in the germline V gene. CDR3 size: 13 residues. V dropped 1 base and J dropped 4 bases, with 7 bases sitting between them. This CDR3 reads CASGLEAGTEAFF. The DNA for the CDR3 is TGTGCTAGTGGTTTGGAGGCGGGCACTGAAGCTTTCTTT.

The DNA for the CDR3 is TGTGCCAGCTCACAGGTGACAGGGGGCTCCTACGAGCAGTACTTC. It codes for CASSQVTGGSYEQYF. The V call is TRBV18, the J call TRBJ2-5, with 9 positions matching TRBD1. The J call may be in error: the DNA end matches TRBJ2-7 better. CDR1 and CDR2 from the germline V gene are KGHSH and LQKENI. The CDR3 runs to 15 residues.

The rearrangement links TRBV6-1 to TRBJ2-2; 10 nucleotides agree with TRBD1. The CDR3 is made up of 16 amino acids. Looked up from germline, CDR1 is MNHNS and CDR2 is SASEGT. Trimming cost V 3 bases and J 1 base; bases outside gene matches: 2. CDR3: CASSDRDRGNTGELFF. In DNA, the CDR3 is TGTGCCAGCAGTGACCGGGACAGGGGGAACACCGGGGAGCTGTTTTTT.

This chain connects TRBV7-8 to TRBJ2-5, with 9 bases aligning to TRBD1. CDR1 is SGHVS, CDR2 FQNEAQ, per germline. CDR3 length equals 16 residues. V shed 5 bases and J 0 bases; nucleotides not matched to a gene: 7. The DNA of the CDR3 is TGTGCCAGCAGCCCTTGGACAGGGGCGGACCAAGAGACCCAGTACTTC. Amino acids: CASSPWTGADQETQYF.

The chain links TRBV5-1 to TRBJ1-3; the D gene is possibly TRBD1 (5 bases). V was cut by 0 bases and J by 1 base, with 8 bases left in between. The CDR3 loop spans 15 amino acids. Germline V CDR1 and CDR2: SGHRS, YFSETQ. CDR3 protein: CASSLAAGSGNTIYF. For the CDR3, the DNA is TGCGCCAGCAGCTTGGCGGCAGGGTCTGGAAACACCATATATTTT.

The CDR3 region is CASRTSSYNEQFF. CDR3 DNA: TGTGCCAGTAGGACTAGCTCCTACAATGAGCAGTTCTTC. The rearrangement joins TRBV19 to TRBJ2-1, with D perhaps matching TRBD2 (6 bases). Trimming pared 6 bases from V and 0 bases from J, leaving 6 bases between. The CDR3 is made up of 13 amino acids. The germline V gene encodes CDR1 LNHDA and CDR2 SQIVND (reference sequence).

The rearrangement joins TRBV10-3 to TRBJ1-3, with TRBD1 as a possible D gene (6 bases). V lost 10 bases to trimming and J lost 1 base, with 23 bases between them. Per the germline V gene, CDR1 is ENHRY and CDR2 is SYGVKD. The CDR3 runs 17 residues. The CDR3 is CATGESNRARSGNTIYF. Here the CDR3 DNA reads TGTGCCACCGGCGAAAGCAACAGGGCCCGGTCTGGAAACACCATATATTTT.

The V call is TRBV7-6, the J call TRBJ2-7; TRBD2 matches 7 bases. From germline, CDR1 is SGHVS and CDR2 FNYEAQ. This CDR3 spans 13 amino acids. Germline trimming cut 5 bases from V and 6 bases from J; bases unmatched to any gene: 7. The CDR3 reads CASSTGGLGEQYF. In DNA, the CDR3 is TGTGCCAGCAGCACGGGGGGTTTGGGCGAGCAGTACTTC.

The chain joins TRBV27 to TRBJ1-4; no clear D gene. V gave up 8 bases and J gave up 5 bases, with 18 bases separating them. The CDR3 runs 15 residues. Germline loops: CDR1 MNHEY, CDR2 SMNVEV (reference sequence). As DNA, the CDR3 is TGTGCCAGCGGATTTACATTGGGCCCAAATGAAAAACTGTTTTTT. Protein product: CASGFTLGPNEKLFF.

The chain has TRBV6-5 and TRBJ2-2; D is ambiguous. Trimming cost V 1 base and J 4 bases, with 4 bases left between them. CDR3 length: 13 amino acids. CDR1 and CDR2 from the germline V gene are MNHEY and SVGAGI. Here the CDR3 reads CASSYYRTGELFF. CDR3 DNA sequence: TGTGCCAGCAGTTACTATCGCACCGGGGAGCTGTTTTTT.

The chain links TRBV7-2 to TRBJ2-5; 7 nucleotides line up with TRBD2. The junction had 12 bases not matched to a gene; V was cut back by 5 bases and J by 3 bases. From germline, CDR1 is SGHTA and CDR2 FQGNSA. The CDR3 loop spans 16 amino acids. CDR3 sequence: CASSPQATLAEETQYF. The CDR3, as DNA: TGTGCCAGCAGCCCTCAGGCAACCCTAGCGGAAGAGACCCAGTACTTC.

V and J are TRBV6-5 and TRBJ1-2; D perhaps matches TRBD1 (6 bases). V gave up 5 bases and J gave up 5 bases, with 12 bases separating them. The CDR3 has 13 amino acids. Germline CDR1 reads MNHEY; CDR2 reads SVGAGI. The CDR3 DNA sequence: TGTGCCAGCAGTCGACAGGATGTTTATGGCTACACCTTC. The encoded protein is CASSRQDVYGYTF.

CDR3 DNA sequence: TGTGCCAGCAGTTACTCGATCCAGTCGGCCAAAAACATTCAGTACTTC. Residues: CASSYSIQSAKNIQYF. The rearrangement uses TRBV6-5 and TRBJ2-4; D is ambiguous. Germline V gene sequence: CDR1 MNHEY, CDR2 SVGAGI. V lost 0 bases and J lost 1, with 10 bases in between. The CDR3 sequence is 16 residues long.

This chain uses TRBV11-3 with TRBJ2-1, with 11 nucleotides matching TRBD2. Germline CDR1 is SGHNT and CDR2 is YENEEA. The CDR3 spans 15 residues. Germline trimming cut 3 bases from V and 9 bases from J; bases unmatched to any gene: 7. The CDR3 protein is CASSLPTTSGVEQFF. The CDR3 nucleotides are TGTGCCAGCAGCTTGCCCACGACTAGCGGGGTTGAGCAGTTCTTC.

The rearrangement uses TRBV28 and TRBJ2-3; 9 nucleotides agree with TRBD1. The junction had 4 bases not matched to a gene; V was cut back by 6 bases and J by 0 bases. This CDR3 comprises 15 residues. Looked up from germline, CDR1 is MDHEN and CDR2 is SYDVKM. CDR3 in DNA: TGTGCCAGCAGGGGACAGGGATCTAGCACAGATACGCAGTATTTT. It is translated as CASRGQGSSTDTQYF.

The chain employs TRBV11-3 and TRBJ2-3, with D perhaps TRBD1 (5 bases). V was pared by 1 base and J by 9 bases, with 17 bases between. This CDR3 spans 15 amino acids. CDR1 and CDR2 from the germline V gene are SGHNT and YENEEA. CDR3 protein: CASSLVGDDMGTQYF. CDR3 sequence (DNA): TGTGCCAGCAGCTTAGTAGGGGATGATATGGGGACGCAGTATTTT. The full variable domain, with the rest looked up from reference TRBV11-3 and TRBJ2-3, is EAGVVQSPRYKIIEKKQPVAFWCNPISGHNTLYWYLQNLGQGPELLIRYENEEAVDDSQLPKDRFSAERLKGVDSTLKIQPAELGDSAVYLCASSLVGDDMGTQYFGPGTRLTVL.

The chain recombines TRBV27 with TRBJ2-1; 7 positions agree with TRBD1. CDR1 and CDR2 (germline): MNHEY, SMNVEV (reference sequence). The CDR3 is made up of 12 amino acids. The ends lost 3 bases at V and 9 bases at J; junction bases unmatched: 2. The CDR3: CASSFAGGEQFF. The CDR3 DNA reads TGTGCCAGCAGTTTCGCAGGGGGTGAGCAGTTCTTC.

This chain's CDR3 is CASSARDTNNEQFF. CDR3 DNA sequence: TGTGCCAGCAGTGCCCGGGACACTAACAATGAGCAGTTCTTC. The chain recombines TRBV6-6 with TRBJ2-1; D is possibly TRBD1 (6 bases). From germline, CDR1 is MNHNY and CDR2 SVGAGI (reference sequence). The CDR3 has 14 residues. The ends were cut back, 5 bases at V and 5 bases at J, with 13 bases in the middle.

This chain's CDR3 is CASSLVVMGQGPTGELFF. CDR3 DNA sequence: TGTGCCAGCAGCTTAGTGGTAATGGGACAGGGGCCCACCGGGGAGCTGTTTTTT. V usage is TRBV7-9 and J usage is TRBJ2-2; 10 bases line up with TRBD1. The trim removed 1 base at V and 4 bases at J, leaving 9 bases unmatched. This CDR3 region has 18 residues. Looked up from germline, CDR1 is SEHNR and CDR2 is FQNEAQ (reference sequence).

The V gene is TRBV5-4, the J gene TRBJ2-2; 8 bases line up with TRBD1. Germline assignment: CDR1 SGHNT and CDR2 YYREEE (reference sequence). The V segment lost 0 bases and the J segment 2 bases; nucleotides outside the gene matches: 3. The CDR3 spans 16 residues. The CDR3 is CASSLAGQVNTGELFF. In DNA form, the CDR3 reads TGTGCCAGCAGCTTGGCGGGACAGGTTAACACCGGGGAGCTGTTTTTT.

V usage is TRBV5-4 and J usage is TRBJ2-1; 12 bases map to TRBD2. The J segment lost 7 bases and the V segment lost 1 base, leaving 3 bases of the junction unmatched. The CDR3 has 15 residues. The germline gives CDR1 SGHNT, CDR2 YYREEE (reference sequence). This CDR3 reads CASSLTSGGLNEQFF. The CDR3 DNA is TGTGCCAGCAGCTTGACTAGCGGGGGGTTGAATGAGCAGTTCTTC.

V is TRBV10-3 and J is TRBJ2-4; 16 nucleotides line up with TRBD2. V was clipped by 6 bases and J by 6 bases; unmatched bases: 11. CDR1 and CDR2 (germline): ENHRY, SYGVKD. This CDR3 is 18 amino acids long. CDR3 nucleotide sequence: TGTGCCATCAGCCCCGGGACTAGCGGGGGGGCAGGGGGAAACATTCAGTACTTC. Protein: CAISPGTSGGAGGNIQYF.

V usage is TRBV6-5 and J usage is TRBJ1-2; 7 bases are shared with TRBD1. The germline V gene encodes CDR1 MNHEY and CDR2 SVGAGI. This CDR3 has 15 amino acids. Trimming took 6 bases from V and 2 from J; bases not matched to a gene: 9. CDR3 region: CASRLPGQKNYGYTF. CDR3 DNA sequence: TGTGCCAGCAGGCTGCCGGGACAGAAGAACTATGGCTACACCTTC.